The rows below give T cell receptor beta chains drawn from one sample of a study of CD4 T cell repertoires in COVID-19. Their target antigens are unknown. Profiling relied on immunoSEQ multiplex PCR, and the TCRdb table lists in-frame clones only, not all of them. The repertoire holds more than 350 clones, with about 33% as singletons. This sample comprised effector memory CD4+ T cells, cultured in vitro, obtained after recovery from COVID-19. The source is a human donor who had COVID-19. Both conserved end residues are part of each CDR3. D genes are given only for firm matches. Clone size appears in some rows only: once, few, many, or a class for an expanded clone.

cdr3_nt: TGTGCCAGCAGTTACACGACCGGGACAGGATTTTATGGCTACACCTTC
cdr3_aa: CASSYTTGTGFYGYTF
clone_size: .
v_call: TRBV6-2/TRBV6-3
j_call: TRBJ1-2
d_call: TRBD1

cdr3_nt: TGCGCCAGCAGCTTGGTCTTAAGGACAGCTGGGGCCAACGTCCTGACTTTC
cdr3_aa: CASSLVLRTAGANVLTF
clone_size: medium-sized
v_call: TRBV5-1
j_call: TRBJ2-6
d_call: .

cdr3_nt: TGTGCCAGCAGCGTAGGGGGCCCCGATTCACCCCTCCACTTT
cdr3_aa: CASSVGGPDSPLHF
clone_size: .
v_call: TRBV9
j_call: TRBJ1-6
d_call: .

cdr3_nt: TGTGCCAGCAGTGACTCGAAAGGGGCAACAGATACGCAGTATTTT
cdr3_aa: CASSDSKGATDTQYF
clone_size: .
v_call: TRBV6-4
j_call: TRBJ2-3
d_call: .

cdr3_nt: TGCAGTGCTAGTCTGGTAGCGGGGGGCTCCCAAGAGACCCAGTACTTC
cdr3_aa: CSASLVAGGSQETQYF
clone_size: .
v_call: TRBV20-1
j_call: TRBJ2-5
d_call: TRBD2

cdr3_nt: TGTGCCAGTAGCTCCTCCGGGACTAGCATTGAGACCCAGTACTTC
cdr3_aa: CASSSSGTSIETQYF
clone_size: large
v_call: TRBV19
j_call: TRBJ2-5
d_call: TRBD2

cdr3_nt: TGCAGCGGGATTCCGGGACAGGACACTGAAGCTTTCTTT
cdr3_aa: CSGIPGQDTEAFF
clone_size: .
v_call: TRBV29-1
j_call: TRBJ1-1
d_call: TRBD1

cdr3_nt: TGTGCCAGCAGTGGCCGGGGTCAGGATACGCAGTATTTT
cdr3_aa: CASSGRGQDTQYF
clone_size: .
v_call: TRBV25-1
j_call: TRBJ2-3
d_call: .

cdr3_nt: TGTGCCAGCAGCCAAGACCTCTCTGGGGCCAACGTCCTGACTTTC
cdr3_aa: CASSQDLSGANVLTF
clone_size: large
v_call: TRBV3-1/TRBV3-2
j_call: TRBJ2-6
d_call: .

cdr3_nt: TGTGCCTGGAGTGATGAGGTCCGGGAAGCTTTCTTT
cdr3_aa: CAWSDEVREAFF
clone_size: medium-sized
v_call: TRBV30
j_call: TRBJ1-1
d_call: .

cdr3_nt: TGCGCCAGCAGCCAAGAAAGGACAGGGGGCGCGCAGCCCCAGCATTTT
cdr3_aa: CASSQERTGGAQPQHF
clone_size: hyperexpanded
v_call: TRBV4-3
j_call: TRBJ1-5
d_call: TRBD1

cdr3_nt: TGTGCCAGCAGCCCGACAGGGGGTTGGTACGAGCAGTACTTC
cdr3_aa: CASSPTGGWYEQYF
clone_size: hyperexpanded
v_call: TRBV3-1/TRBV3-2
j_call: TRBJ2-7
d_call: TRBD1

cdr3_nt: TGTGCCAGCAGCCATGTCCCCTCCGGGGAGCTGTTTTTT
cdr3_aa: CASSHVPSGELFF
clone_size: .
v_call: TRBV3-1/TRBV3-2
j_call: TRBJ2-2
d_call: .

cdr3_nt: TGCGCCAGCAGCTATTCCAGCGGGGAGACCCAGTACTTC
cdr3_aa: CASSYSSGETQYF
clone_size: .
v_call: TRBV5-1
j_call: TRBJ2-5
d_call: .

cdr3_nt: TGTGCCAGCACCGCCGAGAAGGGGAACTACAATGAGCAGTTCTTC
cdr3_aa: CASTAEKGNYNEQFF
clone_size: .
v_call: TRBV2
j_call: TRBJ2-1
d_call: .

cdr3_nt: TGTGCCAGCAGCTTTTCTGGGGCCAACGTCCTGACTTTC
cdr3_aa: CASSFSGANVLTF
clone_size: .
v_call: TRBV13
j_call: TRBJ2-6
d_call: .

cdr3_nt: TGTGCCACCAGCCCGGGGGGAGGGTCAGATACGCAGTATTTT
cdr3_aa: CATSPGGGSDTQYF
clone_size: .
v_call: TRBV24-1
j_call: TRBJ2-3
d_call: TRBD2

cdr3_nt: TGTGCCACCAGCAGACCCGGGACAGGGGCCTATGGCTACACCTTC
cdr3_aa: CATSRPGTGAYGYTF
clone_size: few
v_call: TRBV15
j_call: TRBJ1-2
d_call: TRBD1

cdr3_nt: TGTGCCAGCAGTCCGCGGGGGGGCCGCACCGGGGAGCTGTTTTTT
cdr3_aa: CASSPRGGRTGELFF
clone_size: medium-sized
v_call: TRBV2
j_call: TRBJ2-2
d_call: TRBD2

cdr3_nt: TGTGCCAGCAGTCATCGCTTCAATCAGCCCCAGCATTTT
cdr3_aa: CASSHRFNQPQHF
clone_size: .
v_call: TRBV2
j_call: TRBJ1-5
d_call: .

cdr3_nt: TGTGCCAGCAGCGTAGGCCAGGAAACAACTAATGAAAAACTGTTTTTT
cdr3_aa: CASSVGQETTNEKLFF
clone_size: medium-sized
v_call: TRBV9
j_call: TRBJ1-4
d_call: .

cdr3_nt: TGTGCCAGCAGTGCCAATACGGAAAACATTCAGTACTTC
cdr3_aa: CASSANTENIQYF
clone_size: few
v_call: TRBV2
j_call: TRBJ2-4
d_call: .

cdr3_nt: TGTGCCAGCGCGGGGACAGGGAGTGGCAATCAGCCCCAGCATTTT
cdr3_aa: CASAGTGSGNQPQHF
clone_size: medium-sized
v_call: TRBV2
j_call: TRBJ1-5
d_call: TRBD1

cdr3_nt: TGTGCCACCAGTGACCCCCGGGGGACGAACACCGGGGAGCTGTTTTTT
cdr3_aa: CATSDPRGTNTGELFF
clone_size: large
v_call: TRBV24-1
j_call: TRBJ2-2
d_call: .

cdr3_nt: TGTGCCAGCACCGTACAGGACGGTTACGCAGAGACCCAGTACTTC
cdr3_aa: CASTVQDGYAETQYF
clone_size: hyperexpanded
v_call: TRBV9
j_call: TRBJ2-5
d_call: .

cdr3_nt: TGTGCCAGTACTGGCACAGGGGGCAATCAGCCCCAGCATTTT
cdr3_aa: CASTGTGGNQPQHF
clone_size: large
v_call: TRBV19
j_call: TRBJ1-5
d_call: TRBD1

cdr3_nt: TGCAGTGCTCAGACAGACTACGAGCAGTACTTC
cdr3_aa: CSAQTDYEQYF
clone_size: medium-sized
v_call: TRBV20-1
j_call: TRBJ2-7
d_call: .

cdr3_nt: TGCAGTGCATCGGAGGAGAGTGAAGCTTTCTTT
cdr3_aa: CSASEESEAFF
clone_size: large
v_call: TRBV20-1
j_call: TRBJ1-1
d_call: .

cdr3_nt: TGTGCCATCAGTGGGGACAGGGTACTCTCTGGGGCCAACGTCCTGACTTTC
cdr3_aa: CAISGDRVLSGANVLTF
clone_size: .
v_call: TRBV10-3
j_call: TRBJ2-6
d_call: TRBD1

cdr3_nt: TGTGCCAGTAGGTCGACTAGCGTTAGCACAGATACGCAGTATTTT
cdr3_aa: CASRSTSVSTDTQYF
clone_size: .
v_call: TRBV19
j_call: TRBJ2-3
d_call: TRBD2

cdr3_nt: TGCACCAGCAGACCTACTCGTTTGTGCAAAGACTATGGCTACACCTTC
cdr3_aa: CTSRPTRLCKDYGYTF
clone_size: .
v_call: TRBV1
j_call: TRBJ1-2
d_call: .

cdr3_nt: TGTGCCAGCAGTTATCGGGGTCCCAACTCCTACAATGAGCAGTTCTTC
cdr3_aa: CASSYRGPNSYNEQFF
clone_size: few
v_call: TRBV2
j_call: TRBJ2-1
d_call: .

cdr3_nt: TGTGCCAGCAGTGAATTTGCCAGGGGGTTAGAGCAGTACTTC
cdr3_aa: CASSEFARGLEQYF
clone_size: .
v_call: TRBV6-1
j_call: TRBJ2-7
d_call: TRBD1